What follows are 15 T cell receptor beta chains derived from one specimen sequenced in a study of T cell repertoires in cytomegalovirus infection. TCRdb processed the reads anew with MiXCR; each CDR3 protein has one entry. The sample includes some 350,000 distinct CDR3 sequences, almost 30% seen only once; the top ten take 20%. These receptors are not linked to any known antigen. Specimen: cultured PBMCs, collected from culture after CMV antigen stimulation. Every receptor here comes from a human donor in good health (CMV status not recorded). Some clones in this sample may be carry-over from other donors' samples.

The rearrangement joins TRBV6-6 to TRBJ2-5; 8 bases fit TRBD2. V shed 1 base and J 14 bases; nucleotides not matched to a gene: 6. Germline values: CDR1 MNHNY, CDR2 SVGAGI (reference sequence). This CDR3 is built from 12 residues. The CDR3 DNA is TGTGCCAGCAGTTACTTAAGCGGGGGATCTTACTTC. Its translation is CASSYLSGGSYF.

There are a few counts of this clonotype. This chain joins TRBV5-4 and TRBJ2-1; possibly TRBD1 or TRBD2 for D (6 bases each). CDR3 length: 16 residues. Per the germline V gene, CDR1 is SGHNT and CDR2 is YYREEE (reference sequence). Trimming took off 5 bases at V and 4 bases at J, with 19 bases between the two ends. CDR3 sequence reads: CASSPVAGHRYNEQFF. The CDR3 coding sequence is TGTGCCAGCAGTCCCGTTGCGGGACACCGATACAATGAGCAGTTCTTC. The full variable domain, completed using reference TRBV5-4 and TRBJ2-1, is ETGVTQSPTHLIKTRGQQVTLRCSSQSGHNTVSWYQQALGQGPQFIFQYYREEENGRGNFPPRFSGLQFPNYSSELNVNALELDDSALYLCASSPVAGHRYNEQFFGPGTRLTVL.

This clonotype was observed a few times. Compared with germline, one end of the junction differs, possibly owing to a read error. V gene TRBV5-1 combines with J gene TRBJ1-2; D gene unclear. Germline V lookup: CDR1 SGHRS, CDR2 YFSETQ. This CDR3 spans 15 amino acids. The DNA for the CDR3 is TGCGCCAGCACCTTGGGGTCAGGCGGTAACTATGGCTACACCTTC. Protein sequence: CASTLGSGGNYGYTF.

The chain has TRBV7-2 and TRBJ2-1; TRBD2 aligns across 9 bases. V trimming: 8 bases; J trimming: 2 bases; junction bases outside the gene matches: 4. The CDR3 totals 14 residues. Germline CDR1 and CDR2: SGHTA and FQGNSA. The CDR3 DNA follows: TGTGCCAGCGACTCTAGCGGGGCCTACAATGAGCAGTTCTTC. Its translation is CASDSSGAYNEQFF.

This clonotype was recorded a few times. The chain carries TRBV24-1 and TRBJ2-5; perhaps TRBD2 as D (7 bases). Trimming took 4 bases from V and 1 from J, leaving 15 bases between them. CDR3 length: 16 amino acids. The germline gives CDR1 KGHDR, CDR2 SFDVKD. The CDR3 DNA follows: TGTGCCACCAGTGACCCCGAGGGGGGGGGCCAAGAGACCCAGTACTTC. Its translation: CATSDPEGGGQETQYF.

This clonotype was picked up a small number of times. This CDR3 reads CASSLMGLGEKLFF. DNA of the CDR3: TGTGCCAGCAGCTTAATGGGCCTTGGCGAAAAACTGTTTTTT. The V call is TRBV7-2, the J call TRBJ1-4; D gene uncertain. CDR3 length: 14 residues. CDR1 and CDR2 from the germline V gene are SGHTA and FQGNSA. Trimming removed 2 bases at V and 8 bases at J, with 12 bases between.

Regarding this clonotype: The junction differs from germline at one of its ends, possibly a read error. The chain uses TRBV18 and TRBJ1-1; 7 bases are shared with TRBD1. Germline lookup yields CDR1 KGHSH and CDR2 LQKENI. This CDR3 spans 14 amino acids. CDR3 coding DNA: TGTGCCAGCTCACCAGCAGGGGGGAACGCTGAAGCTTTCTTT. Translated: CASSPAGGNAEAFF.

Many counts were recorded for this clonotype. V and J are TRBV4-1 and TRBJ1-1; 8 bases agree with TRBD1. Germline values: CDR1 MGHRA, CDR2 YSYEKL. The trim removed 3 bases at V and 0 bases at J, leaving 12 bases unmatched. The CDR3 consists of 18 residues. CDR3 loop: CASSHPRGRLELNTEAFF. CDR3 nucleotide sequence: TGCGCCAGCAGCCACCCCAGGGGGCGCTTGGAGTTGAACACTGAAGCTTTCTTT.

This chain joins TRBV6-5 and TRBJ1-4; D call uncertain. V lost 0 bases, J lost 10 bases, and 9 bases lay in between. Per the germline V gene, CDR1 is MNHEY and CDR2 is SVGAGI. The CDR3 consists of 13 residues. For the CDR3, the DNA is TGTGCCAGCAGTTACTCGATGGGGTCAAAACTGTTTTTT. Translated, it gives CASSYSMGSKLFF.

This clonotype was recorded at least ten times. The rearrangement uses TRBV6-1 and TRBJ1-5; maybe TRBD1 (5 bases). Germline loops: CDR1 MNHNS, CDR2 SASEGT. V was cut by 8 bases and J by 3 bases, with 14 bases left in between. CDR3 length: 14 amino acids. The CDR3 nucleotides read TGTGCCAGCCCTAACGACAGACTCAATCAGCCCCAGCATTTT. It specifies CASPNDRLNQPQHF.

About this clonotype itself: One end of the junction varies from germline; a read error may be responsible. This rearrangement joins TRBV5-1 to TRBJ2-7; D unclear. CDR3 length: 11 amino acids. Looked up from germline, CDR1 is SGHRS and CDR2 is YFSETQ. CDR3 nucleotide sequence: TGCGCCAGCACCAACTCCCACGAGCAGTACTTC. It codes for CASTNSHEQYF.

This chain links TRBV9 with TRBJ2-3; 14 bases match TRBD2. The CDR3 has 18 residues. The V gene end was trimmed by 3 bases and the J gene end by 0 bases; junction bases not matched to a gene: 6. Germline V gene data show CDR1 as SGDLS and CDR2 as YYNGEE. The CDR3 DNA is TGTGCCAGCAGCGCCGGACTAGCGGGAGGCTTTAGCACAGATACGCAGTATTTT. This encodes CASSAGLAGGFSTDTQYF.

Worth noting for this clonotype: A read error may be the cause here, since a much bigger clone is one base away. The rearrangement links TRBV7-6 to TRBJ2-1, with 7 bases that match TRBD2. Germline V gene sequence: CDR1 SGHVS, CDR2 FNYEAQ. J gave up 8 bases and V 5 bases, and 12 bases lay outside the gene matches. This CDR3 has 15 residues. The CDR3 DNA sequence: TGTGCCAGCAGCCGAGGGAGGGAGCTTGAAGATGAGCAGTTCTTC. Protein product: CASSRGRELEDEQFF.

CDR3 sequence reads: CASSSGQGHDQPQHF. The CDR3 DNA sequence: TGTGCCAGCAGCTCGGGACAGGGACATGATCAGCCCCAGCATTTT. This chain joins TRBV5-6 and TRBJ1-5, with 9 bases lining up with TRBD1. Germline assignment: CDR1 SGHDT and CDR2 YYEEEE. This CDR3 comprises 15 residues. V trimming: 3 bases; J trimming: 5 bases; junction bases outside the gene matches: 6.

This sequence joins TRBV7-6 and TRBJ1-4; D possibly corresponds to TRBD1 (6 bases). V lost 3 bases, J lost 8 bases, and 16 bases lay in between. This CDR3 contains 15 residues. The germline CDR1 and CDR2 sequences are SGHVS and FNYEAQ. DNA for the CDR3: TGTGCCAGCAGCTTGGGTTCAGGGGTATTCGAAAAACTGTTTTTT. As protein: CASSLGSGVFEKLFF.